Each of the 20 T cell receptor beta chains below was sequenced from the same sample in a study of shared clonotypes between healthy human individuals. Here immunoSEQ multiplex PCR was the method, and the copy in TCRdb shows in-frame clones only, minus some. The sample contains more than 2 million clones, over 85% of which appear only once. Material: naive CD4+ T cells sorted from blood. Subset in this sample: CD45RA+ positively selected. The receptors shown here come from a man younger than 30 in good health.

In regard to this clone: Other DNA sequences from this sample encode an identical CDR3 as well. The chain combines TRBV10-2 with TRBJ1-5; D unclear. V dropped 3 bases and J dropped 1 base, with 4 bases sitting between them. This CDR3 region has 13 residues. CDR1 WSHSY and CDR2 SAAADI come from the germline V gene. This chain's CDR3 is CASSEGSNQPQHF. In DNA, the CDR3 is TGCGCCAGCAGTGAAGGAAGCAATCAGCCCCAGCATTTT.

The J gene is TRBJ1-5, the V gene TRBV5-1, with D possibly TRBD1 on 6 matching bases. The CDR3 extends over 15 amino acids. V gave up 3 bases and J gave up 1 base, with 11 bases separating them. Germline V CDR1 and CDR2: SGHRS, YFSETQ. Here the CDR3 DNA reads TGCGCCAGCAGCTACCGAGGGGGAAGCAATCAGCCCCAGCATTTT. Encoded protein: CASSYRGGSNQPQHF.

The rearrangement joins TRBV30 to TRBJ2-1; D is ambiguous. Trimming stripped 5 bases from V and 0 bases from J, with 17 bases between. CDR3 length: 16 amino acids. Germline loops: CDR1 GTSNPN, CDR2 SVGIG (reference sequence). CDR3: CAWFPGLAASYNEQFF. CDR3 nucleotide sequence: TGTGCCTGGTTCCCCGGATTAGCTGCCTCCTACAATGAGCAGTTCTTC.

This clone was observed a single time. The V gene is TRBV19, the J gene TRBJ2-5; no firm D call. CDR3 length: 14 residues. Germline loops: CDR1 LNHDA, CDR2 SQIVND (reference sequence). Trimming stripped 3 bases from V and 4 bases from J, with 12 bases between. CDR3 nucleotide sequence: TGTGCCAGTAGTATGTACAGCTCGGCAGAGACCCAGTACTTC. It yields the protein CASSMYSSAETQYF.

V and J are TRBV30 and TRBJ2-3, with 10 positions matching TRBD2. The CDR3 length is 16 residues. The germline V gene encodes CDR1 GTSNPN and CDR2 SVGIG (reference sequence). With 4 bases clipped from V and 4 bases from J, the junction kept 11 bases outside the gene matches. The CDR3 loop is CAWIPSGSRSPDTQYF. For the CDR3, the DNA is TGTGCCTGGATACCTAGCGGGAGTCGGTCTCCAGATACGCAGTATTTT.

The J gene is TRBJ2-2, the V gene TRBV12-5, with 10 bases that match TRBD1. V gave up 7 bases and J gave up 7 bases; unmatched junction bases: 6. CDR3 size: 14 residues. Per the germline V gene, CDR1 is LGHNT and CDR2 is FRNRAP. The CDR3 protein is CASVPGQGIGELFF. CDR3 nucleotides: TGTGCTAGTGTTCCGGGACAGGGGATCGGGGAGCTGTTTTTT.

CDR3 sequence (DNA): TGTGCCAGCAGTTACGGCAGGAGGGGCACAGATACGCAGTATTTT. It specifies CASSYGRRGTDTQYF. The chain combines TRBV6-6 with TRBJ2-3; tentatively, D is TRBD2 (6 bases). In germline, CDR1 is MNHNY, CDR2 SVGAGI (reference sequence). The CDR3 is made up of 15 amino acids. The V and J ends lost 2 bases and 1 base respectively, with 10 bases between them.

The chain combines TRBV5-4 with TRBJ1-6, with D tentatively TRBD1 (5 bases). Per germline, CDR1 SGHNT and CDR2 YYREEE (reference sequence). V was clipped by 2 bases and J by 10 bases, with 10 bases between them. This CDR3 has 13 amino acids. The CDR3 DNA reads TGTGCCAGCAGCTTTGCAGGGCGATCACCCCTCCACTTT. It yields the protein CASSFAGRSPLHF. Drawing the rest from reference TRBV5-4 and TRBJ1-6, the complete variable domain is ETGVTQSPTHLIKTRGQQVTLRCSSQSGHNTVSWYQQALGQGPQFIFQYYREEENGRGNFPPRFSGLQFPNYSSELNVNALELDDSALYLCASSFAGRSPLHFGNGTRLTVT.

The chain carries TRBV5-1 and TRBJ2-3; 10 bases fit TRBD2. The ends lost 5 bases at V and 4 bases at J; junction bases unmatched: 10. The CDR3 has 16 residues. The germline gives CDR1 SGHRS, CDR2 YFSETQ. The CDR3 DNA is TGCGCCAGCAGACGAGCGTCGACTAGCGGGTCAGATACGCAGTATTTT. This gives the protein CASRRASTSGSDTQYF.

This chain links TRBV28 with TRBJ1-5; 7 bases fit TRBD1. With 7 bases clipped from V and 3 bases from J, the junction kept 12 bases outside the gene matches. CDR1 is MDHEN and CDR2 is SYDVKM in the germline V gene. The CDR3 is 16 amino acids. DNA for the CDR3: TGTGCCAGCAACCCGTCCGGGACAGCCAACAATCAGCCCCAGCATTTT. Translation gives CASNPSGTANNQPQHF.

This clone has a single count. V and J are TRBV7-8 and TRBJ2-7; TRBD2 is a possible D gene (6 bases). The CDR3 contains 13 residues. Trimming shortened V by 4 bases and J by 3 bases, and 10 bases separated the two germline ends. From germline, CDR1 is SGHVS and CDR2 FQNEAQ. Here the CDR3 DNA reads TGTGCCAGCAGCTGGCTGGGGGGCTACGAGCAGTACTTC. As protein: CASSWLGGYEQYF.

The rearrangement joins TRBV12-5 to TRBJ1-5, with no clear D. Per germline, CDR1 LGHNT and CDR2 FRNRAP. This CDR3 is 12 amino acids long. V dropped 1 base and J dropped 6 bases, with 4 bases sitting between them. CDR3 sequence (DNA): TGTGCTAGTGGTTTGGATGGTCAGCCCCAGCATTTT. This translates into CASGLDGQPQHF.

V gene TRBV4-1 combines with J gene TRBJ2-1, with TRBD1 identical over 7 bases. V trimming: 2 bases; J trimming: 0 bases; junction bases outside the gene matches: 7. Germline lookup yields CDR1 MGHRA and CDR2 YSYEKL. The CDR3 has 17 amino acids. CDR3 DNA sequence: TGCGCCAGCAGCCAAAATCCCAGGGGGAGCTCCTACAATGAGCAGTTCTTC. Amino acids: CASSQNPRGSSYNEQFF.

The chain employs TRBV7-2 and TRBJ2-4, with a possible D match to TRBD2 (6 bases). CDR3 length: 14 residues. CDR1 is SGHTA and CDR2 is FQGNSA in the germline V gene. V lost 6 bases and J 2 bases, leaving 11 bases between the germline ends. CDR3 sequence reads: CASSLRGSKNIQYF. The CDR3 DNA sequence: TGTGCCAGCAGTCTACGGGGGTCCAAAAACATTCAGTACTTC.

Here the CDR3 DNA reads TGTGCCAGCAGTGAAGCTATTGGGCACTATCAGCCCCAGCATTTT. This translates into CASSEAIGHYQPQHF. The V gene is TRBV6-1, the J gene TRBJ1-5; D is unclear. Germline CDR1 MNHNS, CDR2 SASEGT. The CDR3 runs to 15 residues. V was cut by 0 bases and J by 5 bases, with 11 bases left in between.

The chain combines TRBV28 with TRBJ1-6; no clear D gene. The germline CDR1 and CDR2 sequences are MDHEN and SYDVKM. V lost 2 bases and J lost 0, with 8 bases in between. The CDR3 is made up of 16 amino acids. The chain's CDR3 is CASSLVKSSYNSPLHF. The CDR3 DNA sequence: TGTGCCAGCAGTTTAGTAAAAAGCTCCTATAATTCACCCCTCCACTTT.

The chain recombines TRBV11-2 with TRBJ2-7; possibly TRBD1 for D (6 bases). Trimming pared 5 bases from V and 5 bases from J, leaving 19 bases between. Germline CDR1 SGHAT, CDR2 FQNNGV. The CDR3 covers 15 residues. CDR3 coding DNA: TGTGCCAGCAGCCCCTATGGCAGGGGCAACGACGAGCAGTACTTC. The encoded protein is CASSPYGRGNDEQYF.

CDR3 DNA sequence: TGTGCCAGCAGAAGGACACCTTTTAACTATGGCTACACCTTC. It specifies CASRRTPFNYGYTF. The genes are TRBV6-1 and TRBJ1-2; D is perhaps TRBD1 (5 bases). The length of the CDR3 is 14 residues. The V gene lost 6 bases and the J gene lost 1 base, with 12 bases spanning the gap. Germline-derived CDR1 and CDR2 are MNHNS and SASEGT.

The J gene is TRBJ2-1, the V gene TRBV7-6, with 7 nucleotides matching TRBD1. CDR3 length equals 15 residues. Looked up from germline, CDR1 is SGHVS and CDR2 is FNYEAQ. The ends lost 0 bases at V and 4 bases at J; junction bases unmatched: 3. The CDR3 is CASSLAQGEYNEQFF. CDR3 nucleotide sequence: TGTGCCAGCAGCTTAGCGCAGGGGGAGTACAATGAGCAGTTCTTC.

This clone was seen only a few times. The chain links TRBV6-5 to TRBJ2-7; 9 bases agree with TRBD1. J was trimmed by 6 bases and V by 6 bases; bases with no gene match: 0. CDR1 and CDR2 from the germline V gene are MNHEY and SVGAGI. The CDR3 is 11 residues long. CDR3 DNA sequence: TGTGCCAGCAGGGGACAGGGCGAGCAGTACTTC. Its translation is CASRGQGEQYF.